The rows below give T cell receptor beta chains drawn from one sample of a study of T cell responses to AZD1222 COVID-19 vaccine. Clones were read by immunoSEQ multiplex PCR, and TCRdb kept only the in-frame ones, dropping some. The table includes 160,000 or so clones, 75% to 90% detected once. Sample: peripheral blood, taken 28 days after the second AZD1222 dose. Every receptor here comes from an adult who received the AZD1222 COVID-19 vaccine. Each CDR3 is given with its conserved first and last residue. A D gene is named only where the DNA matches it firmly. Size is stated for part of the rows, as once, few or many counts, or as a class when the clone is expanded.

- | - | TRBJ1-2 | TRBV7-2 | TGTGCCAGCAGCTTAGTTCGGGGGGGTTTGGGCTACACCTTC | CASSLVRGGLGYTF
- | - | TRBJ1-5 | TRBV28 | TGTGCCAGCAGTCCCCGCGGGCCTAGCAATCAGCCCCAGCATTTT | CASSPRGPSNQPQHF
- | TRBD2 | TRBJ2-7 | TRBV10-1 | TGCGCCAGCGGCCTAGCGGGGCCTTACGAGCAGTACTTC | CASGLAGPYEQYF
- | TRBD1 | TRBJ1-1 | TRBV30 | TGTGCCTGGAGACCCTTGGGACAGGGCGGCACTGAAGCTTTCTTT | CAWRPLGQGGTEAFF
- | - | TRBJ2-1 | TRBV9 | TGTGCCAGCAGCGCCCGGGGAACCACTACCCCACAGAATGAGCAGTTCTTC | CASSARGTTTPQNEQFF
- | TRBD2 | TRBJ2-7 | TRBV11-2 | TGTGCCAGCAGCTTAACTAGCGGGAGAGGGTCCGGCGAGCAGTACTTC | CASSLTSGRGSGEQYF
- | TRBD1 | TRBJ1-5 | TRBV7-2 | TGTGCCAGCAGCGCGGGACAGATCCGACCCCAGCATTTT | CASSAGQIRPQHF
- | TRBD2 | TRBJ2-1 | TRBV27 | TGTGCCAGCAGTGGCCTAGCGGGAAGGGGTGAGCAGTTCTTC | CASSGLAGRGEQFF
- | - | TRBJ1-2 | TRBV3-1/TRBV3-2 | TGTGCCAGCAGCCAACTTTGGATGGGGCAGGGTATTGATGGCTACACCTTC | CASSQLWMGQGIDGYTF
- | TRBD2 | TRBJ2-1 | TRBV20-1 | TGCAGTGCTAGTTTCTTTGCGGGAGGGACGAATGAGCAGTTCTTC | CSASFFAGGTNEQFF
once | - | TRBJ1-3 | TRBV21-1 | TGTGCCAGCACCCTTAGACGGGACTTTGGAAACACCATATATTTT | CASTLRRDFGNTIYF
once | TRBD2 | TRBJ2-2 | TRBV27 | TGTGCCAGCAGTTTATCGGCGGGAGTAACCGGGGAGCTGTTTTTT | CASSLSAGVTGELFF
- | TRBD1 | TRBJ2-7 | TRBV7-2 | TGTGCCAGCACCGACAGGGGCTCGAACGAGCAGTACTTC | CASTDRGSNEQYF
- | TRBD1 | TRBJ2-5 | TRBV5-1 | TGCGCCAGCAGCTTGGGGGACAGTGGGCAAGAGACCCAGTACTTC | CASSLGDSGQETQYF
- | - | TRBJ2-2 | TRBV19 | TGTGCCAGTACTCTCATAGGGGGAACCGGGGAGCTGTTTTTT | CASTLIGGTGELFF
- | TRBD2 | TRBJ2-1 | TRBV24-1 | TGTGCCACCAGTGATAAGGGAGCGGGACTGAGCTCCTACAATGAGCAGTTCTTC | CATSDKGAGLSSYNEQFF
- | - | TRBJ1-2 | TRBV7-2 | TGTGCCAGCAGCCCAGGTGTCAGTAACTATGGCTACACCTTC | CASSPGVSNYGYTF
- | TRBD1 | TRBJ1-6 | TRBV28 | TGTGCCACAATCATGACAGGGTCTGATAATTCACCCCTCCACTTT | CATIMTGSDNSPLHF
- | - | TRBJ2-1 | TRBV15 | TGTGCCACCAGCAGAGCAGCGAGGGGCAAGGATGAGCAGTTCTTC | CATSRAARGKDEQFF
- | TRBD1 | TRBJ2-7 | TRBV28 | TGTGCCAGCAGTTTTACCGACAGGGACAACAGCGAGCAGTACTTC | CASSFTDRDNSEQYF
- | - | TRBJ2-3 | TRBV28 | TGTGCCAGCAGTTTACCGGGATCAGGGCTCCATACGCAGTATTTT | CASSLPGSGLHTQYF
- | - | TRBJ2-2 | TRBV7-9 | TGTGCCAGCAGCGCCTATGGGCCCACGAACACCGGGGAGCTGTTTTTT | CASSAYGPTNTGELFF
- | - | TRBJ2-4 | TRBV11-3 | TGTGCCAGCAGCTTAGGGGCGGGCCCTGCCAAAAACATTCAGTACTTC | CASSLGAGPAKNIQYF
once | - | TRBJ1-4 | TRBV7-9 | TGTGCCAGCAGCTTAGTTGGCTCCCAAAAACTGTTTTTT | CASSLVGSQKLFF
- | - | TRBJ1-1 | TRBV9 | TGTGCCAGCAGCTTAGGGTCTTCACCGGAGGCTGAAGCTTTCTTT | CASSLGSSPEAEAFF
- | TRBD1 | TRBJ1-5 | TRBV6-5 | TGTGCCAGCATAGGACAGGCCATCAATCAGCCCCAGCATTTT | CASIGQAINQPQHF
few | TRBD1 | TRBJ1-1 | TRBV5-1 | TGCGCCAGCAGCCAAAGACAGGGCGTAGGGACTGAAGCTTTCTTT | CASSQRQGVGTEAFF
- | - | TRBJ2-6 | TRBV7-2 | TGTGCCAGCAGCATCTCAAGCAGGGTCTCCGGGGCCAACGTCCTGACTTTC | CASSISSRVSGANVLTF
- | - | TRBJ2-1 | TRBV24-1 | TGTGCCACCAGTGCCTTCACCAGGGGACCGAATGAGCAGTTCTTC | CATSAFTRGPNEQFF
- | - | TRBJ2-5 | TRBV18 | TGTGCCAGCTCAGGCCAGGGTTCGGAGACCCAGTACTTC | CASSGQGSETQYF
- | - | TRBJ2-7 | TRBV7-2 | TGTGCCAGCAGCTTCCCCGGTACTGGGTTAGGGAACGAGCAGTACTTC | CASSFPGTGLGNEQYF
- | - | TRBJ2-2 | TRBV5-4 | TGTGCCAGCAGCCCGGCGGGACAGAACACCGGGGAGCTGTTTTTT | CASSPAGQNTGELFF
few | - | TRBJ2-2 | TRBV7-3 | TGTGCCAGCAGTGTAGGCCTCGGGGAGCTGTTTTTT | CASSVGLGELFF
- | - | TRBJ1-2 | TRBV9 | TGTGCCAGCAGCCCATGGTCAGACGGATATGGCTACACCTTC | CASSPWSDGYGYTF
- | - | TRBJ2-7 | TRBV6-4 | TGTGCCAGCGTAGGGGCCCTCGGTGGGGAGCAGTACTTC | CASVGALGGEQYF
- | - | TRBJ2-5 | TRBV30 | TGTGCCTGGGGGCGGACCTACCAAGAGACCCAGTACTTC | CAWGRTYQETQYF
- | - | TRBJ2-2 | TRBV7-2 | TGTGCCAGCAGCTTAAGTCACGGCGCGAACACCGGGGAGCTGTTTTTT | CASSLSHGANTGELFF
- | TRBD1 | TRBJ1-2 | TRBV9 | TGTGCCAGCAGCGGAGCGGGACAGGCCCTGGGGAAGGGCTACACCTTC | CASSGAGQALGKGYTF
- | TRBD2 | TRBJ2-1 | TRBV5-4 | TGTGCCAGCAGCTTTATCGCTAGCGGCTACAATGAGCAGTTCTTC | CASSFIASGYNEQFF
- | - | TRBJ2-3 | TRBV9 | TGTGCCAGCAGCGCTGGGGGGATTAGCACAGATACGCAGTATTTT | CASSAGGISTDTQYF
- | - | TRBJ2-1 | TRBV7-2 | TGTGCCAGCAGCTTTTTTTTGACCTCAAACAATGAGCAGTTCTTC | CASSFFLTSNNEQFF
- | - | TRBJ1-6 | TRBV5-4 | TGTGCCAGCAGCCGTAAAGGGGTCAGAGTTAATTCACCCCTCCACTTT | CASSRKGVRVNSPLHF
- | TRBD1 | TRBJ2-1 | TRBV9 | TGTGCCAGCAGTAGACAGGGGGCTTATGGCAATGAGCAGTTCTTC | CASSRQGAYGNEQFF
once | TRBD2 | TRBJ2-1 | TRBV7-3 | TGTGCCAGCAGCCCTCTAGCGGGAGCCTACAATGAGCAGTTCTTC | CASSPLAGAYNEQFF
- | TRBD1 | TRBJ1-4 | TRBV28 | TGTGCCAGCAGTGGGCCTGCGACAGGGACTAATGAAAAACTGTTTTTT | CASSGPATGTNEKLFF
- | - | TRBJ1-2 | TRBV5-4 | TGTGCCAGCAGCTTATATCAGGGTGGGGATGGCTACACCTTC | CASSLYQGGDGYTF
- | TRBD1 | TRBJ2-7 | TRBV19 | TGTGCCAGTAGTGACGACAGGGTTGGGCAGTACTTC | CASSDDRVGQYF
- | TRBD2 | TRBJ2-1 | TRBV23-1 | TGCGCCAGCAGTCAGCCCGAACTAGCGGGAGCCTGGAATGAGCAGTTCTTC | CASSQPELAGAWNEQFF
- | - | TRBJ2-2 | TRBV11-2 | TGTGCCAGCAGCTTAGGGACGGCGAACACCGGGGAGCTGTTTTTT | CASSLGTANTGELFF
- | - | TRBJ2-3 | TRBV5-1 | TGCGCCAGCAGCTTGGCCCCAGGGGCAGATACGCAGTATTTT | CASSLAPGADTQYF
- | - | TRBJ2-3 | TRBV4-3 | TGCGCCAGCAGCCAAGGGTGGCTAGTTACGTATTCTAGCACAGATACGCAGTATTTT | CASSQGWLVTYSSTDTQYF
- | - | TRBJ2-3 | TRBV9 | TGTGCCAGCAGCGTCTCTGGTCTCCTCGAGGGTACGCAGTATTTT | CASSVSGLLEGTQYF